The entry below gives a single TCR beta chain sequence along with its context. The V end was cut by 4 bases, the J end by 8 bases, with 14 bases between. Germline V gives CDR1 LNHDA, CDR2 SQIVND (reference sequence). The CDR3 has 13 residues. Clones were sequenced by immunoSEQ multiplex PCR, and TCRdb holds only the in-frame ones, with some missing. The sample has about 77,000 clones; 85% to 95% are singletons. This sample was taken from a study of control samples from healthy donors and cancer patients. The sequence was collected from a woman aged 55-70 years in good health. Sequenced input: blood. The chain couples TRBV19 to TRBJ1-1; D gene uncertain. The CDR3: CASSNGIVGEAFF. CDR3 nucleotide sequence: TGTGCCAGTAGTAATGGAATCGTAGGAGAAGCTTTCTTT.